These T cell receptor beta chains were read from a single sample in a study of shared clonotypes between healthy human individuals. Generated by immunoSEQ multiplex PCR, the TCRdb table keeps only in-frame clones and is missing some. The table has 300,000 to 350,000 clones, around 70% seen once. Sequencing was done on a sample of memory CD4+ T cells sorted from blood. Source of these receptors: a man aged 25-45 years in good health. Each CDR3 is given with its conserved first and last residue. The order of the fields is V gene, D gene, clone size, J gene, CDR3 protein, CDR3 DNA. The D gene is left open where the match is weak. Clone size is stated in some rows and not others, as once, few, many or a class when expanded.

TRBV4-1	TRBD2	-	TRBJ2-1	CASSQETGLGGENEQFF	TGCGCCAGCAGCCAAGAAACGGGACTAGGAGGGGAGAATGAGCAGTTCTTC
TRBV27	-	few	TRBJ2-2	CASSTLEPGELFF	TGTGCCAGCAGTACCCTAGAACCCGGGGAGCTGTTTTTT
TRBV11-2	TRBD1	-	TRBJ2-7	CASSQGTGVSSSYEQYF	TGTGCCAGCAGCCAGGGGACAGGCGTTTCCTCATCCTACGAGCAGTACTTC
TRBV19	-	once	TRBJ1-2	CASSIDLKPGFGYTF	TGTGCCAGTAGTATAGATCTTAAGCCAGGGTTTGGCTACACCTTC
TRBV5-1	TRBD2	-	TRBJ2-3	CASSHSSGRGTDTQYF	TGCGCCAGCAGCCACTCCAGCGGGAGGGGGACAGATACGCAGTATTTT
TRBV7-9	-	few	TRBJ2-3	CASSLERTLGGADTQYF	TGTGCCAGCAGCTTAGAAAGGACCTTGGGGGGCGCAGATACGCAGTATTTT
TRBV5-1	-	-	TRBJ2-5	CASSFREVGVETQYF	TGCGCCAGCAGCTTTAGGGAGGTCGGGGTAGAGACCCAGTACTTC
TRBV28	-	-	TRBJ2-3	CASSFNRERSTDTQYF	TGTGCCAGCAGTTTCAATAGAGAAAGGAGCACAGATACGCAGTATTTT
TRBV6-5	-	-	TRBJ1-2	CASRSGAYANYGYTF	TGTGCCAGCAGGTCCGGGGCCTACGCTAACTATGGCTACACCTTC
TRBV7-2	TRBD2	-	TRBJ2-7	CASSLAGGGYEQYF	TGTGCCAGCAGCTTGGCGGGAGGAGGGTACGAGCAGTACTTC
TRBV6-5	-	-	TRBJ1-1	CASSETLNTEAFF	TGTGCCAGCAGCGAGACCTTGAACACTGAAGCTTTCTTT
TRBV18	-	many	TRBJ2-7	CASSPSGTPYYEQYF	TGTGCCAGCTCACCGTCGGGGACACCGTACTACGAGCAGTACTTC
TRBV2	TRBD2	-	TRBJ2-3	CASSTRLAGETDTQYF	TGTGCCAGCAGTACAAGACTAGCGGGAGAAACAGATACGCAGTATTTT
TRBV18	-	few	TRBJ1-1	CASSREGNTEAFF	TGTGCCAGCTCCCGGGAGGGGAACACTGAAGCTTTCTTT
TRBV6-5	-	-	TRBJ2-7	CASSSPSVSYEQYF	TGTGCCAGCAGTTCCCCTAGTGTTTCCTACGAGCAGTACTTC
TRBV18	-	-	TRBJ1-3	CASSPSGQLSGNTIYF	TGTGCCAGCTCACCAAGCGGACAGCTCTCTGGAAACACCATATATTTT
TRBV5-4	-	-	TRBJ2-1	CASSPGPGGHEQFF	TGTGCCAGCAGCCCAGGACCAGGAGGGCATGAGCAGTTCTTC
TRBV27	TRBD1	-	TRBJ2-3	CASSLSPGQGRPFTDTQYF	TGTGCCAGCAGTTTATCTCCGGGACAGGGCCGCCCCTTCACAGATACGCAGTATTTT
TRBV18	-	few	TRBJ2-7	CASSPAADYEQYF	TGTGCCAGCTCACCTGCGGCCGACTACGAGCAGTACTTC
TRBV25-1	-	many	TRBJ2-2	CASSEAGSGTGELFF	TGTGCCAGCAGTGAAGCCGGGAGCGGAACCGGGGAGCTGTTTTTT
TRBV29-1	TRBD1	few	TRBJ1-2	CSANLQGSYGYTF	TGCAGCGCCAACCTACAGGGGAGCTATGGCTACACCTTC
TRBV27	-	-	TRBJ2-1	CATGPGYEQFF	TGTGCCACAGGCCCCGGGTATGAGCAGTTCTTC
TRBV18	TRBD2	-	TRBJ2-1	CASSPAAGGYNEQFF	TGTGCCAGCTCACCAGCGGCGGGAGGGTACAATGAGCAGTTCTTC
TRBV6-5	TRBD1	-	TRBJ1-1	CASSYLSLTGGTEAFF	TGTGCCAGCAGTTACCTCTCCTTGACAGGGGGCACTGAAGCTTTCTTT
TRBV6-1	TRBD1	-	TRBJ2-7	CASSSPGTGGYEQYF	TGTGCCAGCAGTTCACCCGGGACAGGGGGCTACGAGCAGTACTTC
TRBV7-2	TRBD2	few	TRBJ2-1	CASAQAGVTYNEQFF	TGTGCCAGCGCTCAAGCGGGAGTTACATACAATGAGCAGTTCTTC
TRBV5-1	-	-	TRBJ2-3	CASGERGDTADTQYF	TGCGCCAGCGGGGAGCGCGGGGACACGGCAGATACGCAGTATTTT
TRBV10-1	TRBD2	once	TRBJ2-7	CASSPSGERYEQYF	TGCGCCAGCAGTCCGAGCGGGGAGCGCTACGAGCAGTACTTC
TRBV27	-	many	TRBJ2-7	CASSFWQGSVYEQYF	TGTGCCAGCAGTTTTTGGCAGGGGAGCGTCTACGAGCAGTACTTC
TRBV11-2	TRBD2	-	TRBJ2-1	CASSLAGGSYNEQFF	TGTGCCAGCAGCTTAGCGGGGGGTTCCTACAATGAGCAGTTCTTC
TRBV27	TRBD1	-	TRBJ1-2	CASSLLGTGAYGYTF	TGTGCCAGCAGTTTACTGGGGACAGGGGCTTATGGCTACACCTTC
TRBV2	TRBD1	-	TRBJ2-1	CASRDRNNEQFF	TGTGCCAGCCGGGACAGGAACAATGAGCAGTTCTTC